These 2 T cell receptor beta chains were sequenced from one sample in a study of regulatory T cells in long-lasting Graves disease. According to the study, TCR beta libraries were built with iRepertoire HTBI primers and CDR3-region Arm-PCR. Using its own MiXCR run on the multiplex PCR reads, TCRdb lists one record per CDR3 protein. The data hold around 450,000 distinct CDR3 sequences, with about 15% observed a single time. Time point meaning: newly diagnosed GD, antithyroid drugs for less than 3 months. Isolated PBMC RNA provided the starting material for the TCR library. The data were also submitted as part of a second study, on T cells in Graves' hyperthyroidism and ophthalmopathy.

The material sequenced was peripheral blood mononuclear cells (PBMCs), taken at new diagnosis, from a patient treated with antithyroid drugs. Receptors were obtained from a woman younger than 45 with Graves disease.

Note on this clonotype: This clone may be a read error of a much larger clone one base away. The chain recombines TRBV6-2 or TRBV6-3 with TRBJ2-1; the D gene is possibly TRBD2 (6 bases). The germline gives CDR1 MNHEY, CDR2 SVGEGT. The CDR3 extends over 16 amino acids. The DNA for the CDR3 is TGTGCCAGCAGTGGGAGACTAGGGGCGAAGGACAATGAGCGGTTCTTC. This gives the protein CASSGRLGAKDNERFF.

This clonotype was seen repeatedly, ten times or more. The CDR3 region is CASTGSFYEQYF. The DNA for the CDR3 is TGTGCCAGCACAGGAAGCTTCTACGAGCAGTACTTC. The chain joins TRBV6-1 to TRBJ2-7; D unclear. The germline V gene encodes CDR1 MNHNS and CDR2 SASEGT. This CDR3 region has 12 residues. V lost 7 bases, J lost 3 bases, and 10 bases lay in between.